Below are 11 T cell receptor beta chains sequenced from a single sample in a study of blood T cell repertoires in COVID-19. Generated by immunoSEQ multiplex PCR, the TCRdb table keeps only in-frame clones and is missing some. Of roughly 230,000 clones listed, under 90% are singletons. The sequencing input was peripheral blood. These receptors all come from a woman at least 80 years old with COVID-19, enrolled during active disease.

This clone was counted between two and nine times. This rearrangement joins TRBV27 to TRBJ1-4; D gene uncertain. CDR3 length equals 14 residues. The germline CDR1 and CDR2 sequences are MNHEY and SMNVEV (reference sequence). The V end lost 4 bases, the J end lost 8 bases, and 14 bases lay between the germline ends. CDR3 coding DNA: TGTGCCAGCAGTTCCAACCCGACATGGGAAAAACTGTTTTTT. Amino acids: CASSSNPTWEKLFF.

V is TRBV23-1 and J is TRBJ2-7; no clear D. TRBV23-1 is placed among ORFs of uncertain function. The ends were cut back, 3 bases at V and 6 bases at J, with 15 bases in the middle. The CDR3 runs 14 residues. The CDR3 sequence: CASSHSNRTGEQYV. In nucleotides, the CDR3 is TGCGCCAGCAGTCATTCGAACCGAACCGGCGAGCAGTACGTC.

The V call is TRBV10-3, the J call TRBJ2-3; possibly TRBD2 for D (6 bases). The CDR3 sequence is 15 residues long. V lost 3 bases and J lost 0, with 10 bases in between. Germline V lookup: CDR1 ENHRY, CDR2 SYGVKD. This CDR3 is CAISEGGTSTDTQYF. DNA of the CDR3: TGTGCCATCAGTGAAGGCGGGACTAGCACAGATACGCAGTATTTT.

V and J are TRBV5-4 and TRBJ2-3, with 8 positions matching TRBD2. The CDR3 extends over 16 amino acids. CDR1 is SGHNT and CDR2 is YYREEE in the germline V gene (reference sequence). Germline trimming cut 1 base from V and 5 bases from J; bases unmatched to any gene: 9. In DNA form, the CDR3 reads TGTGCCAGCAGCTTGACACCGGGGGGGGCGCAAGATACGCAGTATTTT. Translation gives CASSLTPGGAQDTQYF.

The CDR3 spells CASSLVLPGGISPLHF. CDR3 sequence (DNA): TGTGCCAGCAGCTTAGTACTGCCAGGGGGCATTTCACCCCTCCACTTT. This chain connects TRBV11-2 to TRBJ1-6; 8 bases are a match to TRBD1. Unmatched junction bases numbered 8, after V lost 1 base and J lost 9 bases. The CDR3 contains 16 residues. Germline CDR1 SGHAT, CDR2 FQNNGV.

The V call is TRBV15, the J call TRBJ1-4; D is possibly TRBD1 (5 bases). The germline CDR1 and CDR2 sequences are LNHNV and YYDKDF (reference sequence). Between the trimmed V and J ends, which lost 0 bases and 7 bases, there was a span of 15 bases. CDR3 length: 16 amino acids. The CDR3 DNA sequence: TGTGCCACCAGCAGAGATCGGGGCCTTAGCGGTGAAAAACTGTTTTTT. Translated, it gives CATSRDRGLSGEKLFF.

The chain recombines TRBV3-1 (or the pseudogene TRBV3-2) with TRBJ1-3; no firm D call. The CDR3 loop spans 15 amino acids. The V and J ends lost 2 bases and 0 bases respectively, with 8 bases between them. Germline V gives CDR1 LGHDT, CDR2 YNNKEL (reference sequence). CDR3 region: CASSQPGFSGNTIYF. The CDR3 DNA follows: TGTGCCAGCAGCCAACCGGGATTCTCTGGAAACACCATATATTTT.

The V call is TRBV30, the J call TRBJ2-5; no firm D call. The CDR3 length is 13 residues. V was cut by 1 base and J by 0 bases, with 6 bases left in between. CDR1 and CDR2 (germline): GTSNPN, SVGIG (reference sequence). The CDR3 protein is CAWSASYQETQYF. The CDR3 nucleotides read TGTGCCTGGAGTGCGTCCTACCAAGAGACCCAGTACTTC. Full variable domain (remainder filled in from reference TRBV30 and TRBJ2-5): SQTIHQWPATLVQPVGSPLSLECTVEGTSNPNLYWYRQAAGRGLQLLFYSVGIGQISSEVPQNLSASRPQDRQFILSSKKLLLSDSGFYLCAWSASYQETQYFGPGTRLLVL.

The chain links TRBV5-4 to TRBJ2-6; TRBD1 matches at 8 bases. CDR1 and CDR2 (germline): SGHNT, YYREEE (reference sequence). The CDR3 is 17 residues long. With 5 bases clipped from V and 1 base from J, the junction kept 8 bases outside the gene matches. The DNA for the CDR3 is TGTGCCAGCAGGACAGGGGCGCAAGTTTCTGGGGCCAACGTCCTGACTTTC. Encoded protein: CASRTGAQVSGANVLTF.

The CDR3 bases are TGTGCCATCAGCCGACAGGGGCGCACAGATACGCAGTATTTT. This translates into CAISRQGRTDTQYF. This chain connects TRBV10-3 to TRBJ2-3; 8 bases line up with TRBD1. CDR1 ENHRY and CDR2 SYGVKD come from the germline V gene. The V segment lost 6 bases and the J segment 1 base; nucleotides outside the gene matches: 3. This CDR3 has 14 amino acids.

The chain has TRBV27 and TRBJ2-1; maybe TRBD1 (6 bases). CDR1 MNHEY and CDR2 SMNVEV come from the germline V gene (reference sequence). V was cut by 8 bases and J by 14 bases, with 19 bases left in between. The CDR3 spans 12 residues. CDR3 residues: CASRLTPGQKFF. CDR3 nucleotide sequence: TGTGCCAGCCGGCTGACCCCGGGACAAAAGTTCTTC.